A single sample is the source of the 24 T cell receptor beta chains below, sequenced in a study of CD8+CD57+ T cells in acquired aplastic anemia. Genomic DNA, serving as template, underwent TCR beta VDJ and CDR3 profiling. TCRdb reanalysed the reads using MiXCR and keeps one entry per CDR3 protein. Here the sample spans about 48,000 distinct CDR3 sequences, around two thirds being singletons. Sequencing input: sorted CD4+, CD8+, or CD8+CD57+ T cells (not recorded which) from PBMCs. All receptors derive from a human donor in good health, serving as a control.

The chain joins TRBV24-1 to TRBJ2-2; D is ambiguous. Per the germline V gene, CDR1 is KGHDR and CDR2 is SFDVKD. This CDR3 spans 12 amino acids. Trimming pared 5 bases from V and 7 bases from J, leaving 7 bases between. CDR3 sequence (DNA): TGTGCCACCAGTGGACTGTTCGGGGAGCTGTTTTTT. Its translation is CATSGLFGELFF.

V gene TRBV19 combines with J gene TRBJ2-7; D unclear. The ends were cut back, 4 bases at V and 3 bases at J, with 10 bases in the middle. CDR1 LNHDA and CDR2 SQIVND come from the germline V gene (reference sequence). CDR3 length: 13 amino acids. CDR3 nucleotide sequence: TGTGCCAGTAGTAGGGCTTTAGGCTACGAGCAGTACTTC. Its protein is CASSRALGYEQYF.

J is TRBJ1-1 and V is TRBV15; D unresolved. The V gene lost 5 bases and the J gene lost 5 bases, with 18 bases spanning the gap. This CDR3 is 15 amino acids long. Germline V CDR1 and CDR2: LNHNV, YYDKDF (reference sequence). The CDR3 DNA is TGTGCCACCAGCCCTACTAAGATCCTAAGGACTGAAGCTTTCTTT. Protein: CATSPTKILRTEAFF.

This rearrangement joins TRBV7-2 to TRBJ2-2, with a tentative D call TRBD2 (7 bases). The CDR3 has 15 residues. Germline V lookup: CDR1 SGHTA, CDR2 FQGNSA. V was shortened by 2 bases and J by 4 bases, with 11 bases between the two germline ends. For the CDR3, the DNA is TGTGCCAGCAGCTTAACGGCGGGGGCCACCGGGGAGCTGTTTTTT. Translating it yields CASSLTAGATGELFF.

V gene TRBV12-3 or TRBV12-4 combines with J gene TRBJ2-5; tentatively, D is TRBD1 (6 bases). The CDR3 consists of 13 residues. Deletions cut 5 bases from V and 5 bases from J, with 12 bases between. In DNA form, the CDR3 reads TGTGCCAGCAGTCGGACAGTAGAGGAGACCCAGTACTTC. Translating gives CASSRTVEETQYF.

The V call is TRBV10-3, the J call TRBJ2-7; D is possibly TRBD1 (6 bases). The CDR3 length is 12 residues. The V end lost 10 bases, the J end lost 2 bases, and 12 bases lay between the germline ends. CDR1 and CDR2 from the germline V gene are ENHRY and SYGVKD. The CDR3 region is CATKGDPYEQYF. The CDR3 DNA reads TGTGCCACCAAGGGGGATCCCTACGAGCAGTACTTC.

The chain combines TRBV19 with TRBJ1-2; no clear D gene. Per germline, CDR1 LNHDA and CDR2 SQIVND (reference sequence). This CDR3 region has 13 residues. Between the trimmed V and J ends, which lost 2 bases and 6 bases, there was a span of 10 bases. CDR3 amino acids: CASSITGYNGYTF. In nucleotides, the CDR3 is TGTGCCAGTAGTATAACGGGGTACAATGGCTACACCTTC.

The rearrangement uses TRBV15 and TRBJ2-7, with D possibly being TRBD1 (5 bases). Trimming took 5 bases from V and 7 from J, leaving 15 bases between them. The CDR3 is made up of 13 amino acids. CDR1 and CDR2 (germline): LNHNV, YYDKDF (reference sequence). The CDR3: CATSAWAGREQYF. Here the CDR3 DNA reads TGTGCCACCAGCGCTTGGGCAGGGCGGGAGCAGTACTTC. Combining the CDR3 with reference TRBV15 and TRBJ2-7 gives the whole variable domain DAMVIQNPRYQVTQFGKPVTLSCSQTLNHNVMYWYQQKSSQAPKLLFHYYDKDFNNEADTPDNFQSRRPNTSFCFLDIRSPGLGDTAMYLCATSAWAGREQYFGPGTRLTVT.

The V gene is TRBV11-2, the J gene TRBJ2-1; TRBD1 matches 7 bases. Trimming at V came to 1 base and at J to 1 base, leaving 4 bases not matched to a gene. Germline lookup yields CDR1 SGHAT and CDR2 FQNNGV. There are 16 residues in the CDR3. CDR3 amino acids: CASSLVWDRSYNEQFF. CDR3 coding DNA: TGTGCCAGCAGCTTAGTGTGGGACAGATCCTACAATGAGCAGTTCTTC.

The rearrangement uses TRBV10-3 and TRBJ2-5; tentatively, D is TRBD1 (5 bases). CDR3 length: 13 amino acids. CDR1 ENHRY and CDR2 SYGVKD come from the germline V gene. Trimming cost V 6 bases and J 1 base, with 9 bases left between them. CDR3 in amino acids: CAISETVQETQYF. The DNA of the CDR3 is TGTGCCATCAGCGAGACAGTCCAAGAGACCCAGTACTTC.

This clonotype was seen repeatedly, ten times or more. This rearrangement joins TRBV2 to TRBJ1-1; 12 positions agree with TRBD1. The germline gives CDR1 SNHLY, CDR2 FYNNEI. The CDR3 has 16 residues. J lost 3 bases, V lost 4 bases, and 6 bases had no gene match. DNA of the CDR3: TGTGCCAGCAGTGTCCCCGGGACAGGGGGCGACACTGAAGCTTTCTTT. Protein product: CASSVPGTGGDTEAFF.

This clonotype was seen just once. The rearrangement links TRBV25-1 to TRBJ1-6; 7 bases fit TRBD1. The CDR3 loop spans 15 amino acids. CDR1 MGHDK and CDR2 SYGVNS come from the germline V gene. V dropped 10 bases and J dropped 7; count of bases not matched to a gene: 13. The chain's CDR3 is CATTKGGTANSPLHF. Here the CDR3 DNA reads TGTGCCACCACTAAGGGAGGGACAGCCAATTCACCCCTCCACTTT.

The chain links TRBV7-9 to TRBJ2-7, with D maybe TRBD1 (6 bases). This CDR3 is built from 14 residues. Germline CDR1 is SEHNR and CDR2 is FQNEAQ (reference sequence). The V end lost 1 base, the J end lost 3 bases, and 10 bases lay between the germline ends. CDR3 sequence (DNA): TGTGCCAGCAGCTTAGGGCAGGGGCACTACGAGCAGTACTTC. The encoded protein is CASSLGQGHYEQYF.

This clonotype occurred many times. V usage is TRBV13 and J usage is TRBJ2-3; D is possibly TRBD1 (5 bases). The V end was cut by 5 bases, the J end by 2 bases, with 14 bases between. The CDR3 is 15 residues long. The germline gives CDR1 PRHDT, CDR2 FYEKMQ (reference sequence). In nucleotides, the CDR3 is TGTGCCAGCAGCACAGGAGTGTTAAACACAGATACGCAGTATTTT. This sequence encodes CASSTGVLNTDTQYF.

This clonotype was picked up a small number of times. V gene TRBV25-1 combines with J gene TRBJ1-2; unclear D gene. Trimming removed 2 bases at V and 3 bases at J, with 10 bases between. Germline V gene lookup returns CDR1 MGHDK and CDR2 SYGVNS. The CDR3 is 14 residues long. CDR3 DNA: TGTGCCAGCAGTGAAACAAGACGGGACTATGGCTACACCTTC. Protein: CASSETRRDYGYTF.

This chain links TRBV7-3 with TRBJ2-7; D remains ambiguous. Germline assignment: CDR1 SGHTA and CDR2 FQGTGA. The CDR3 is made up of 13 amino acids. V was pared by 5 bases and J by 3 bases, with 11 bases between. The CDR3 reads CASSIVPFYEQYF. The CDR3 DNA reads as TGTGCCAGCAGCATTGTCCCGTTCTACGAGCAGTACTTC.

This chain connects TRBV2 to TRBJ1-5; 8 bases fit TRBD1. V lost 6 bases, J lost 5 bases, and 9 bases stayed unmatched. From germline, CDR1 is SNHLY and CDR2 FYNNEI. The CDR3 loop spans 15 amino acids. CDR3 in DNA: TGTGCCAGCAGATCAAGTACAGGGGGGGATCAGCCCCAGCATTTT. Translating gives CASRSSTGGDQPQHF. Variable domain in full (rest from reference TRBV2 and TRBJ1-5): EPEVTQTPSHQVTQMGQEVILRCVPISNHLYFYWYRQILGQKVEFLVSFYNNEISEKSEIFDDQFSVERPDGSNFTLKIRSTKLEDSAMYFCASRSSTGGDQPQHFGDGTRLSIL.

V is TRBV20-1 and J is TRBJ2-7, with TRBD2 as a possible D gene (6 bases). CDR1 DFQATT and CDR2 SNEGSKA come from the germline V gene (reference sequence). There are 13 residues in the CDR3. V lost 6 bases, J lost 6 bases, and 18 bases lay in between. The CDR3 nucleotides are TGCAGTGCAGACATCGGGGAGGCCGGCGAGCAGTACTTC. Encoded protein: CSADIGEAGEQYF.

This clonotype was observed a single time. The rearrangement uses TRBV7-9 and TRBJ2-1, with D unresolved. The V gene's germline CDR1 is SEHNR and CDR2 FQNEAQ (reference sequence). The CDR3 covers 14 residues. V was clipped by 5 bases and J by 5 bases, with 13 bases between them. The CDR3 sequence is CASSIPRRNNEQFF. The DNA of the CDR3 is TGTGCCAGCAGCATTCCACGGCGGAACAATGAGCAGTTCTTC.

The V gene is TRBV10-1, the J gene TRBJ1-1; D ambiguous. The CDR3 loop spans 13 amino acids. CDR1 and CDR2 from the germline V gene are WNHNN and SYGVQD (reference sequence). Trimming removed 4 bases at V and 5 bases at J, with 11 bases between. The CDR3 loop is CASSGQRGTEAFF. CDR3 DNA: TGCGCCAGCAGTGGCCAAAGAGGGACTGAAGCTTTCTTT.

In its sample, this clonotype was seen a few times. The J gene is TRBJ2-1, the V gene TRBV19; 8 bases are shared with TRBD1. J gave up 1 base and V 6 bases, and 5 bases lay outside the gene matches. The CDR3 runs to 15 residues. Germline V gene sequence: CDR1 LNHDA, CDR2 SQIVND (reference sequence). The chain's CDR3 is CASRLDRGSYNEQFF. DNA for the CDR3: TGTGCCAGTAGGCTAGACAGGGGATCCTACAATGAGCAGTTCTTC.

The rearrangement uses TRBV10-3 and TRBJ1-5, with D hard to call. Between the trimmed V and J ends, which lost 2 bases and 4 bases, there was a span of 18 bases. Per germline, CDR1 ENHRY and CDR2 SYGVKD. This CDR3 has 17 amino acids. The DNA for the CDR3 is TGTGCCATCAGTGAGGCCAAGGGTGCCGGTGGAAATCAGCCCCAGCATTTT. Its protein product is CAISEAKGAGGNQPQHF.

Details on this clonotype: The CDR3 carries no conserved terminal phenylalanine or tryptophan, so it likely arises from a read error. This chain connects TRBV19 to TRBJ2-7; 8 bases match TRBD1. The trim removed 4 bases at V and 0 bases at J, leaving 11 bases unmatched. The CDR3 has 17 amino acids. Per the germline V gene, CDR1 is LNHDA and CDR2 is SQIVND (reference sequence). The CDR3 DNA reads TGTGCCAGTAGTACAGACCCGCGGACAGGGAGCTCCTACGAGCAGTACCCC. As protein: CASSTDPRTGSSYEQYP.

J is TRBJ1-5 and V is TRBV19, with D maybe TRBD1 (5 bases). V was shortened by 3 bases and J by 3 bases, with 12 bases between the two germline ends. This CDR3 has 15 residues. From germline, CDR1 is LNHDA and CDR2 SQIVND (reference sequence). The CDR3 protein is CASSILGQNNQPQHF. Here the CDR3 DNA reads TGTGCCAGTAGTATTTTGGGGCAGAACAATCAGCCCCAGCATTTT.